This T cell receptor beta chain was sequenced for a study of cytomegalovirus exposure and HLA in healthy donors. The overall study: An analysis done earlier identified about 120 million unique TCR beta sequences from about 179 million T cells. Study-level findings and limits: Most subjects had HLA-A and HLA-B alleles reportedly predicted accurately by TCR beta sequences. Later analysis reportedly placed an Asian-associated ancestry cluster below the roughly 680-donor mean in N-insertions.

The V gene's germline CDR1 is LGHNA and CDR2 YSLEER. The CDR3 runs to 18 residues. V was pared by 4 bases and J by 8 bases, with 19 bases of the junction left unmatched. This clone has a handful of counts. Its antigen is currently unknown. With 60 Vbeta and 13 Jbeta primers, the PCR was carried out. Only in-frame clones appear in the TCRdb table, and some are missing; sequencing was by immunoSEQ multiplex PCR. The sample has some 140,000 clones; under 80% are singletons. Material for sequencing was PBMCs. This clonotype originated in a woman between 50 and 59 years old in good health and CMV-seropositive. The V and J genes are TRBV4-3 and TRBJ2-1, with TRBD1 identical over 8 bases. CDR3 coding DNA: TGCGCCAGCAGCCGCGGAACACAGGGGGGATCTTCTGGCGATGAGCAGTTCTTC. Translating gives CASSRGTQGGSSGDEQFF.